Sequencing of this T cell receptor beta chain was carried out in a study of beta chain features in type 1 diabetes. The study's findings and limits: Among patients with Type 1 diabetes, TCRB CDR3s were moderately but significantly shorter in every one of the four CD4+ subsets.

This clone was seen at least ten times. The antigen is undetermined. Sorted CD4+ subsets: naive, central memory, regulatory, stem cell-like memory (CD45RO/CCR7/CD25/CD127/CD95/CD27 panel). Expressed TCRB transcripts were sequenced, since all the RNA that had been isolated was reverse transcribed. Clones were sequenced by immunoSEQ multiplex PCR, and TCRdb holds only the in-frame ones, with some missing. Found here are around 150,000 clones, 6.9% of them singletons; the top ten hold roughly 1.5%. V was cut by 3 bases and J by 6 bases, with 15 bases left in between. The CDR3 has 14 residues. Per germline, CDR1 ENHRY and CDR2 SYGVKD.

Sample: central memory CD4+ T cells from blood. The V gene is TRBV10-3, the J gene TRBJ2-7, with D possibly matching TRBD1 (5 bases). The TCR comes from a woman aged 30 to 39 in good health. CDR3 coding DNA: TGTGCCATCAGTGAAGGGGATCTCGGCGGCGAGCAGTACTTC. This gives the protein CAISEGDLGGEQYF.